This entry is about one T cell receptor beta chain. What it recognizes is unknown. This sample is drawn from a study of regulatory T cells in long-lasting Graves disease. Study results and caveats: Shared public clonotypes totalled around 2,900 in persistent patients, compared with about 970 in new patients.

The time point: persistent/refractory GD, antithyroid drugs over 5 years with positive TRAb. Isolated PBMC RNA provided the starting material for the TCR library. Building of the TCR beta libraries involved iRepertoire HTBI primers and Arm-PCR of CDR3 regions. TCRdb used MiXCR to reprocess the multiplex PCR reads, holding one entry per CDR3 protein. The data show about 470,000 distinct CDR3 sequences, around a fifth seen once. V lost 4 bases to trimming and J lost 2 bases, with 19 bases between them. The germline gives CDR1 SGHDT, CDR2 YYEEEE. This CDR3 is built from 16 residues. The sequence was obtained from a female donor with Graves disease. This sequence joins TRBV5-6 and TRBJ2-7; the D gene is possibly TRBD2 (7 bases). The source was peripheral blood mononuclear cells (PBMCs), collected when the disease was refractory, from a patient treated with antithyroid drugs. DNA for the CDR3: TGTGCCAGCAGCCCCGCCGTAGGGGGGGTCCCCTACGAGCAGTACTTC. It is translated as CASSPAVGGVPYEQYF.